What follows are 28 T cell receptor beta chains derived from one specimen sequenced in a study of shared clonotypes between healthy human individuals. Terminally differentiated effector memory CD45RA+ cells were left out of the naive CD8 fraction, which was CD45RO-negative and positively selected for CCR7. Measured with immunoSEQ multiplex PCR; TCRdb has only the in-frame clones, and not every one. The table shows fewer than 1 million clones, with roughly 96% occurring only once. Sequencing used naive CD8+ T cells sorted from blood. The receptors were sampled from a man under 40 in good health.

With regard to this clone: This same CDR3 is encoded by further DNA sequences in the sample. J is TRBJ2-5 and V is TRBV10-2; no reliable D call. V lost 1 base and J lost 4, with 1 base in between. Germline-derived CDR1 and CDR2 are WSHSY and SAAADI. This CDR3 spans 11 amino acids. The CDR3 DNA follows: TGCGCCAGCAGTGAGTTAGAGACCCAGTACTTC. Protein sequence: CASSELETQYF.

V and J are TRBV19 and TRBJ1-2; D remains unclear. Per the germline V gene, CDR1 is LNHDA and CDR2 is SQIVND (reference sequence). Trimming cost V 4 bases and J 5 bases, with 11 bases left between them. CDR3 length: 13 residues. For the CDR3, the DNA is TGTGCCAGTAGTACTAGTGGGCTTTATGGCTACACCTTC. Its protein is CASSTSGLYGYTF.

Turning to this clone: The sample has other DNA sequences that encode this CDR3 too. The chain's CDR3 is CASSAQDSYEQYF. CDR3 sequence (DNA): TGTGCCAGCAGCGCCCAGGACAGCTACGAGCAGTACTTC. J is TRBJ2-7 and V is TRBV7-9; D perhaps matches TRBD1 (6 bases). The CDR3 is 13 amino acids. The V and J ends lost 5 bases and 3 bases respectively, with 11 bases between them. Looked up from germline, CDR1 is SEHNR and CDR2 is FQNEAQ (reference sequence). The whole variable domain, remainder taken from reference TRBV7-9 and TRBJ2-7, is DTGVSQNPRHKITKRGQNVTFRCDPISEHNRLYWYRQTLGQGPEFLTYFQNEAQLEKSRLLSDRFSAERPKGSFSTLEIQRTEQGDSAMYLCASSAQDSYEQYFGPGTRLTVT.

The chain is built from TRBV7-9 and TRBJ1-2; no clear D. Trimming left V 0 bases short and J 4 bases short, with 9 bases between. The CDR3 extends over 14 amino acids. Germline lookup yields CDR1 SEHNR and CDR2 FQNEAQ (reference sequence). The CDR3 spells CASSLAAEAYGYTF. CDR3 coding DNA: TGTGCCAGCAGCTTAGCAGCAGAAGCCTATGGCTACACCTTC.

The chain has TRBV19 and TRBJ1-1; D unclear. Germline V gene sequence: CDR1 LNHDA, CDR2 SQIVND (reference sequence). V lost 6 bases, J lost 4 bases, and 9 bases lay in between. This CDR3 contains 12 residues. The CDR3 region is CASRTALTEAFF. In nucleotides, the CDR3 is TGTGCCAGTAGAACAGCACTCACTGAAGCTTTCTTT.

The genes are TRBV7-9 and TRBJ2-1, with 15 bases fitting TRBD2. The CDR3 extends over 17 amino acids. With 4 bases clipped from V and 8 bases from J, the junction kept 9 bases outside the gene matches. Germline V gives CDR1 SEHNR, CDR2 FQNEAQ (reference sequence). The CDR3 DNA sequence: TGTGCCAGCAGCTCCGGACTAGCGGGAGGGCTACGGTATGAGCAGTTCTTC. It encodes CASSSGLAGGLRYEQFF.

This clone was counted a few times. Within the sample, other DNA sequences also encode this same CDR3. The V and J genes are TRBV5-1 and TRBJ2-7; D is possibly TRBD2 (5 bases). Trimming left V 2 bases short and J 0 bases short, with 6 bases between. This CDR3 is built from 13 residues. Germline values: CDR1 SGHRS, CDR2 YFSETQ. CDR3 in DNA: TGCGCCAGCAGCTTCGGGATCTCCTACGAGCAGTACTTC. Protein sequence: CASSFGISYEQYF.

The V gene is TRBV4-2, the J gene TRBJ2-1, with 12 bases matching TRBD2. CDR1 and CDR2 (germline): LGHNA, YNFKEQ. V lost 4 bases and J lost 4; bases outside the gene matches: 2. The length of the CDR3 is 15 residues. The CDR3 loop is CASSPTSGGYNEQFF. The DNA for the CDR3 is TGTGCCAGCAGCCCCACTAGCGGGGGGTACAATGAGCAGTTCTTC.

The V gene is TRBV7-2, the J gene TRBJ2-1; D tentatively reads TRBD1 or TRBD2 (6 bases each). Per the germline V gene, CDR1 is SGHTA and CDR2 is FQGNSA. This CDR3 region has 15 residues. Between the trimmed V and J ends, which lost 1 base and 6 bases, there was a span of 13 bases. The CDR3 region is CASSLEQGGLNEQFF. The CDR3 nucleotides read TGTGCCAGCAGCTTAGAACAGGGAGGTCTCAATGAGCAGTTCTTC.

Details on this clone: Distinct nucleotide sequences in the sample also encode this CDR3. V gene TRBV29-1 combines with J gene TRBJ2-7, with no clear D. The germline V and J ends were trimmed by 4 bases and 3 bases, with 7 bases remaining between them. This CDR3 comprises 11 residues. Germline-derived CDR1 and CDR2 are SQVTM and ANQGSEA. CDR3 sequence (DNA): TGCAGCGTTGTCCGTAACTACGAGCAGTACTTC. It yields the protein CSVVRNYEQYF.

The chain uses TRBV6-5 and TRBJ1-3; D may be TRBD1 (5 bases). The CDR3 sequence is 13 residues long. In germline, CDR1 is MNHEY, CDR2 SVGAGI. V lost 7 bases, J lost 1 base, and 8 bases lay in between. CDR3 coding DNA: TGTGCCAGCACCCCAGGGTCTGGAAACACCATATATTTT. The encoded protein is CASTPGSGNTIYF.

The V gene is TRBV9, the J gene TRBJ2-2, with TRBD1 matching over 8 bases. CDR1 is SGDLS and CDR2 is YYNGEE in the germline V gene. The CDR3 extends over 14 amino acids. Unmatched junction bases numbered 7, after V lost 5 bases and J lost 7 bases. The CDR3 loop is CASSESGGGGELFF. The CDR3, as DNA: TGTGCCAGCAGTGAGTCAGGGGGCGGCGGGGAGCTGTTTTTT.

CDR3 amino acids: CSVEGQDLNTEAFF. In DNA form, the CDR3 reads TGCAGCGTTGAAGGACAGGATCTGAACACTGAAGCTTTCTTT. The V call is TRBV29-1, the J call TRBJ1-1; possible D gene TRBD1, 6 bases. Germline V gives CDR1 SQVTM, CDR2 ANQGSEA. V lost 1 base and J 0 bases, leaving 9 bases between the germline ends. CDR3 size: 14 residues.

The chain carries TRBV27 and TRBJ2-1, with D perhaps matching TRBD2 (6 bases). Per germline, CDR1 MNHEY and CDR2 SMNVEV (reference sequence). The CDR3 is made up of 17 amino acids. With 6 bases removed from V and 1 base from J, the gap between germline ends came to 19 bases. CDR3 DNA sequence: TGTGCCAGCAGCCAAGACGGAACTGGGGGGTCCTACAATGAGCAGTTCTTC. This codes for CASSQDGTGGSYNEQFF.

Worth noting for this clone: Distinct nucleotide sequences in the sample also encode this CDR3. V is TRBV27 and J is TRBJ2-7; D gene uncertain. In germline, CDR1 is MNHEY, CDR2 SMNVEV (reference sequence). The length of the CDR3 is 13 residues. The germline V and J ends were trimmed by 2 bases and 0 bases, with 5 bases remaining between them. The CDR3 loop reads CASSLTVSYEQYF. The DNA for the CDR3 is TGTGCCAGCAGTTTAACTGTCTCCTACGAGCAGTACTTC.

CDR3 amino acids: CASSTWTSGLNPGQFF. The CDR3 nucleotides are TGTGCCAGCAGCACGTGGACTAGCGGGCTCAACCCGGGCCAGTTCTTC. This chain connects TRBV11-2 to TRBJ2-1; 11 nucleotides agree with TRBD2. Germline V gene data show CDR1 as SGHAT and CDR2 as FQNNGV. The junction had 16 bases not matched to a gene; V was cut back by 5 bases and J by 13 bases. CDR3 size: 16 residues. The whole variable domain, remainder taken from reference TRBV11-2 and TRBJ2-1, is EAGVAQSPRYKIIEKRQSVAFWCNPISGHATLYWYQQILGQGPKLLIQFQNNGVVDDSQLPKDRFSAERLKGVDSTLKIQPAKLEDSAVYLCASSTWTSGLNPGQFFGPGTRLTVL.

The chain joins TRBV30 to TRBJ1-4; D ambiguous. CDR1 GTSNPN and CDR2 SVGIG come from the germline V gene (reference sequence). The CDR3 totals 14 residues. V lost 5 bases to trimming and J lost 5 bases, with 15 bases between them. For the CDR3, the DNA is TGTGCCTGGGAGCCCTCGGACTGGAATGAAAAACTGTTTTTT. This translates into CAWEPSDWNEKLFF.

The gene calls are TRBV29-1 and TRBJ2-1, with TRBD1 matching 7 bases. V lost 3 bases to trimming and J lost 8 bases; unmatched junction nucleotides: 13. The CDR3 consists of 15 residues. Per the germline V gene, CDR1 is SQVTM and CDR2 is ANQGSEA. CDR3 amino acids: CSVEPTGLREDEQFF. CDR3 coding DNA: TGCAGCGTTGAGCCGACAGGGCTTCGGGAAGATGAGCAGTTCTTC.

CDR3 region: CASSLDSFPGHIRDTGELFF. The CDR3 DNA follows: TGTGCCAGCAGCTTAGATAGTTTCCCGGGGCACATTAGGGACACCGGGGAGCTGTTTTTT. The chain carries TRBV11-2 and TRBJ2-2; D is perhaps TRBD1 or TRBD2 (5 bases each). Trimming removed 0 bases from V and 3 bases from J, with 23 bases in between. The length of the CDR3 is 20 residues. Looked up from germline, CDR1 is SGHAT and CDR2 is FQNNGV.

The chain is built from TRBV6-6 and TRBJ2-3; tentatively, D is TRBD2 (5 bases). Germline CDR1 and CDR2: MNHNY and SVGAGI (reference sequence). V was clipped by 2 bases and J by 10 bases, with 10 bases between them. The CDR3 totals 12 residues. The CDR3 reads CASSYGADAQYF. DNA for the CDR3: TGTGCCAGCAGTTACGGAGCGGACGCGCAGTATTTT.

The chain has TRBV6-4 and TRBJ2-2; D is unclear. The ends were cut back, 0 bases at V and 7 bases at J, with 3 bases in the middle. Germline CDR1 MRHNA, CDR2 SNTAGT. The CDR3 length is 12 residues. The CDR3 loop is CASSDSHGELFF. CDR3 nucleotide sequence: TGTGCCAGCAGTGACTCACACGGGGAGCTGTTTTTT.

This clone appeared once. This chain links TRBV27 with TRBJ1-2; the match to TRBD1 covers 8 bases. Germline V gene lookup returns CDR1 MNHEY and CDR2 SMNVEV (reference sequence). The J segment lost 0 bases and the V segment lost 7 bases, leaving 10 bases of the junction unmatched. The CDR3 length is 16 residues. The CDR3 region is CASKPGGGRANYGYTF. In nucleotides, the CDR3 is TGTGCCAGCAAACCAGGGGGCGGCCGTGCTAACTATGGCTACACCTTC.

The chain carries TRBV7-9 and TRBJ2-7; D is uncertain. CDR3 length equals 13 residues. The germline CDR1 and CDR2 sequences are SEHNR and FQNEAQ (reference sequence). The ends were cut back, 1 base at V and 3 bases at J, with 7 bases in the middle. The CDR3 bases are TGTGCCAGCAGCTTAGTCTCCAACTACGAGCAGTACTTC. Its protein product is CASSLVSNYEQYF. The full variable domain, in which reference TRBV7-9 and TRBJ2-7 provide the parts outside the CDR3, is DTGVSQNPRHKITKRGQNVTFRCDPISEHNRLYWYRQTLGQGPEFLTYFQNEAQLEKSRLLSDRFSAERPKGSFSTLEIQRTEQGDSAMYLCASSLVSNYEQYFGPGTRLTVT.

Remarks on this clone: Other DNA sequences within the sample encode an identical CDR3. The genes are TRBV29-1 and TRBJ2-7; TRBD1 might be the D (5 bases). This CDR3 spans 12 amino acids. V was pared by 2 bases and J by 2 bases, with 7 bases between. The germline V gene encodes CDR1 SQVTM and CDR2 ANQGSEA. The CDR3 DNA reads TGCAGCGTTGAATTAGGGGCCTACGAGCAGTACTTC. It is translated as CSVELGAYEQYF.

This clone was seen once. The chain has TRBV9 and TRBJ2-3, with no clear D. Per the germline V gene, CDR1 is SGDLS and CDR2 is YYNGEE. This CDR3 contains 14 residues. V lost 3 bases and J 1 base, leaving 9 bases between the germline ends. CDR3 protein: CASSEESRTDTQYF. DNA of the CDR3: TGTGCCAGCAGCGAAGAGTCCCGCACAGATACGCAGTATTTT.

J is TRBJ2-5 and V is TRBV4-3; D remains ambiguous. CDR3 length: 15 amino acids. Germline V gene lookup returns CDR1 LGHNA and CDR2 YSLEER. Between the trimmed V and J ends, which lost 2 bases and 4 bases, there was a span of 14 bases. The CDR3 loop is CASSQYLVGTETQYF. CDR3 DNA sequence: TGCGCCAGCAGCCAATATCTAGTGGGAACAGAGACCCAGTACTTC.

V usage is TRBV5-1 and J usage is TRBJ1-5, with no clear D. Germline CDR1 and CDR2: SGHRS and YFSETQ. The CDR3 loop spans 15 amino acids. Trimming left V 4 bases short and J 0 bases short, with 11 bases between. The CDR3 DNA reads TGCGCCAGCAGCGCACACCCGTATAGCAATCAGCCCCAGCATTTT. This gives the protein CASSAHPYSNQPQHF.

The rearrangement links TRBV6-5 to TRBJ2-1, with D possibly being TRBD2 (6 bases). The CDR3 runs to 14 residues. Trimming pared 6 bases from V and 0 bases from J, leaving 9 bases between. Germline V lookup: CDR1 MNHEY, CDR2 SVGAGI. The CDR3, as DNA: TGTGCCAGCAGGGGACTCCCCTCCTACAATGAGCAGTTCTTC. Protein: CASRGLPSYNEQFF.